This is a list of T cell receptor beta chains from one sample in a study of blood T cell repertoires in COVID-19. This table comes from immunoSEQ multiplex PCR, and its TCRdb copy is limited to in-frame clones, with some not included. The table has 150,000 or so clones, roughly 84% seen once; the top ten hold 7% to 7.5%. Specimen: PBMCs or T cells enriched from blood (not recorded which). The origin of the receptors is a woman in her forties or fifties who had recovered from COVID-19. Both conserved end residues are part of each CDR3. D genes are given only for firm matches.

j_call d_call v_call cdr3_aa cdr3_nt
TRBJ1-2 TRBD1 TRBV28 CASSLPGTGGNYGYTF TGTGCCAGCAGTCTCCCCGGGACAGGGGGCAACTATGGCTACACCTTC
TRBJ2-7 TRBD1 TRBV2 CASSNEQGAPGYF TGTGCCAGCAGTAATGAACAGGGGGCCCCTGGGTACTTC
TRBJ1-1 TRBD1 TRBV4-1 CASSTGQGYTEAFF TGCGCCAGCAGCACCGGACAGGGGTACACTGAAGCTTTCTTT
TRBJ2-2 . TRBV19 CASSLLGYGELFF TGTGCCAGTAGTTTACTAGGATACGGGGAGCTGTTTTTT
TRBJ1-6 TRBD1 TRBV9 CASSVGGQGNSPLHF TGTGCCAGCAGCGTAGGAGGACAGGGAAATTCACCCCTCCACTTT
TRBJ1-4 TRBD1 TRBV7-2 CASRKTGGLEKLFF TGTGCCAGCAGAAAAACAGGGGGCCTTGAAAAACTGTTTTTT
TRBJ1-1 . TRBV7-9 CASSPSPAGSLSGAFF TGTGCCAGCAGCCCCTCCCCCGCTGGGTCCCTATCGGGAGCTTTCTTT
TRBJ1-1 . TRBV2 CASSAPGNTEAFF TGTGCCAGCAGTGCGCCGGGGAACACTGAAGCTTTCTTT
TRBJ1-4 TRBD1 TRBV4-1 CASSQTGNNEKLFF TGCGCCAGCAGCCAGACAGGGAACAATGAAAAACTGTTTTTT
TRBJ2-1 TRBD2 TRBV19 CASSIEGLGQNEQFF TGTGCCAGTAGTATAGAGGGACTAGGCCAGAATGAGCAGTTCTTC
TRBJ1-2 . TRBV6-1 CASSDWGRGGYTF TGTGCCAGCAGTGATTGGGGGCGCGGTGGCTACACCTTC
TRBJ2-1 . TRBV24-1 CATSAPTSLSSYNEQFF TGTGCCACCAGTGCCCCGACTAGTCTGTCCTCCTACAATGAGCAGTTCTTC